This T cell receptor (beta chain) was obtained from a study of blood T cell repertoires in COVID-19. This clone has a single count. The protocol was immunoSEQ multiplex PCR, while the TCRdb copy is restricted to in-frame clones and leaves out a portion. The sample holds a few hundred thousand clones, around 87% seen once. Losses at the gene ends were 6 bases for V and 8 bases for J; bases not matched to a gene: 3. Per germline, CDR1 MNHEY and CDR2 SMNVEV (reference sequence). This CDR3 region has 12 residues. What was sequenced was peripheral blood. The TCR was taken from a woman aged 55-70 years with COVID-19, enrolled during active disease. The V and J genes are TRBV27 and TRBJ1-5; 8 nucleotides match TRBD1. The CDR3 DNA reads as TGTGCCAGCAGAGACAGGGGTGAGCCCCAGCATTTT. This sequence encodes CASRDRGEPQHF.